The 4 T cell receptor beta chains in this list originate from one sample, sequenced in a study of cytomegalovirus exposure and HLA in healthy donors. Primers: 60 Vbeta forward and 13 Jbeta reverse. TCRdb's table, derived via immunoSEQ multiplex PCR, lists solely in-frame clones and lacks some. This repertoire shows about 150,000 clones, 85% found once; its top ten account for 1%. Sequencing was done on a sample of PBMCs. The receptors were sampled from a boy aged 2 to 10 in good health and CMV-seronegative.

DNA for the CDR3: TGTGCCAGCAGCGTGGCCCCTGGGACAGGGGCCGAGCAGTACTTC. Translating it yields CASSVAPGTGAEQYF. This sequence joins TRBV9 and TRBJ2-7; TRBD1 aligns across 10 bases. V lost 2 bases and J lost 6; bases outside the gene matches: 8. Germline CDR1 reads SGDLS; CDR2 reads YYNGEE. The CDR3 has 15 residues.

Details on this clone: Distinct nucleotide sequences in the sample also encode this CDR3. The CDR3 spells CASSDEGFKSYEQYV. CDR3 in DNA: TGTGCCAGCAGCGACGAGGGATTTAAATCCTACGAGCAGTACGTC. The genes are TRBV6-1 and TRBJ2-7; a possible D gene is TRBD2 (5 bases). The length of the CDR3 is 15 residues. The germline gives CDR1 MNHNS, CDR2 SASEGT. Trimming pared 6 bases from V and 1 base from J, leaving 16 bases between.

This chain connects TRBV13 to TRBJ2-4; TRBD2 agrees at 8 bases. The CDR3 covers 14 residues. Germline CDR1 reads PRHDT; CDR2 reads FYEKMQ (reference sequence). Trimming at V came to 3 bases and at J to 8 bases, leaving 6 bases not matched to a gene. As DNA, the CDR3 is TGTGCCAGCAGCTTCGGGGGGGGGCGCCACATTCAGTACTTC. Translation: CASSFGGGRHIQYF.

The rearrangement uses TRBV5-6 and TRBJ2-1; TRBD2 agrees at 8 bases. V lost 5 bases and J lost 7; bases outside the gene matches: 11. The CDR3 runs to 15 residues. Per germline, CDR1 SGHDT and CDR2 YYEEEE. CDR3 region: CASRGAGVPVNEQFF. CDR3 bases: TGTGCCAGCAGGGGAGCGGGAGTACCTGTTAATGAGCAGTTCTTC.